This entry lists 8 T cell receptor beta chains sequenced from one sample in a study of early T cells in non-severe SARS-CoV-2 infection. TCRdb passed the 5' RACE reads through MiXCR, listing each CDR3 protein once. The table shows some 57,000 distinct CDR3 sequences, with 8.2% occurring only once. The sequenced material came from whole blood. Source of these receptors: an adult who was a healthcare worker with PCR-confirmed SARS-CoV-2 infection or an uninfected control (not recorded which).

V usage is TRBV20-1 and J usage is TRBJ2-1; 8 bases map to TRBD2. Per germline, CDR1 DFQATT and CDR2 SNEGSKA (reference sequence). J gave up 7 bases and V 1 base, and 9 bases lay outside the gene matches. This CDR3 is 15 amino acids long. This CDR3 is CSARGPAGEINEQFF. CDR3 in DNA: TGCAGTGCTAGAGGTCCAGCGGGGGAGATAAATGAGCAGTTCTTC.

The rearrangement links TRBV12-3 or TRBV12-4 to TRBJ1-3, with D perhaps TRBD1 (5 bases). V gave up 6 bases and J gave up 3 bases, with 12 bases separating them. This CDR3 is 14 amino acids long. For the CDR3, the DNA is TGTGCCAGCAGACGCCAGGGTGATGGAAACACCATATATTTT. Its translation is CASRRQGDGNTIYF.

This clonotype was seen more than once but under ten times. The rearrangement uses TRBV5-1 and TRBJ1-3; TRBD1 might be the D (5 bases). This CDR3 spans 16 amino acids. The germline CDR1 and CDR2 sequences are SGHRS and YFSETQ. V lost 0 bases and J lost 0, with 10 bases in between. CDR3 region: CASSLVGAVSGNTIYF. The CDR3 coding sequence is TGCGCCAGCAGCTTGGTAGGGGCGGTCTCTGGAAACACCATATATTTT.

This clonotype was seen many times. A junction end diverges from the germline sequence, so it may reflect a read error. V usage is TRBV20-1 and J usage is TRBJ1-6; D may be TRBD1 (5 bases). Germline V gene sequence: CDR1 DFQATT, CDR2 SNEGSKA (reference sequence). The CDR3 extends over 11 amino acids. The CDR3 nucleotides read TGTAGGGGACGTTGGGATTCACCCCTCCACTTT. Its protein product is CRGRWDSPLHF.

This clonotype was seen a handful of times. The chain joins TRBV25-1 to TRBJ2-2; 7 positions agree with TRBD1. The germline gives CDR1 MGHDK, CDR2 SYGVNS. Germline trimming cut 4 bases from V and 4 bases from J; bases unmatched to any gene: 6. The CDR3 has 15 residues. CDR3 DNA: TGTGCCAGCAGTGCACGACAGGGTTTCACCGGGGAGCTGTTTTTT. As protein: CASSARQGFTGELFF.

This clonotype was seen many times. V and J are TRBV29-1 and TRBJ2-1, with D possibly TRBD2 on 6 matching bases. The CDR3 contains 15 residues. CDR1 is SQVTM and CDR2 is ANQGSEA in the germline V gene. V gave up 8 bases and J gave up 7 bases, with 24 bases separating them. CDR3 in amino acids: CSTRPSRVGGNEQFF. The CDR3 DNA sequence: TGCAGCACAAGGCCCAGCCGGGTCGGAGGGAATGAGCAGTTCTTC.

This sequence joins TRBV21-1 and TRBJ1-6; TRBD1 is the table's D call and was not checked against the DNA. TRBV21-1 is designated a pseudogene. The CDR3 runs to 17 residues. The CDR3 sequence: CASSPQKGDRIDSPLHF. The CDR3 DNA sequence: TGTGCCAGCAGCCCCCAAAAAGGGGACAGGATAGATTCACCCCTCCACTTT.

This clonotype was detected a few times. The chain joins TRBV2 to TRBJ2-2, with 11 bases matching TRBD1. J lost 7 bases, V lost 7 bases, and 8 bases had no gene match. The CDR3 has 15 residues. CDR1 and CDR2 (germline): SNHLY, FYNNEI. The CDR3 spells CASIRDRGIIGELFF. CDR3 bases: TGTGCCAGCATAAGGGACAGGGGGATAATCGGGGAGCTGTTTTTT.